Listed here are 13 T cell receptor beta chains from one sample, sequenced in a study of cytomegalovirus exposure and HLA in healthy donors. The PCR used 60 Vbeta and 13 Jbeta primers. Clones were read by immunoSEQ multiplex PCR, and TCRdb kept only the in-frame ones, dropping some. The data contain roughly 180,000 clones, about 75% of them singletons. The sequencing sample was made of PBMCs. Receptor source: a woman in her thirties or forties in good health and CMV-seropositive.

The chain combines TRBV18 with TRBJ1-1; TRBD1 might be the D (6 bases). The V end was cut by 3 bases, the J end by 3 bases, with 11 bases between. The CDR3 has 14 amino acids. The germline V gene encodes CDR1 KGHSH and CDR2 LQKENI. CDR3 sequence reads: CASSPGGKDTEAFF. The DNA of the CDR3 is TGTGCCAGCTCACCTGGGGGCAAGGACACTGAAGCTTTCTTT.

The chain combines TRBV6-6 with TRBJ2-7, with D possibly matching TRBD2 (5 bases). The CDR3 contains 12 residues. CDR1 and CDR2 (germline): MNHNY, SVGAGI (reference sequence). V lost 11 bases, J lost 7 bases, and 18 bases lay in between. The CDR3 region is CAAGAVLGEQYF. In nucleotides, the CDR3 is TGTGCCGCGGGCGCAGTCCTAGGAGAGCAGTACTTC.

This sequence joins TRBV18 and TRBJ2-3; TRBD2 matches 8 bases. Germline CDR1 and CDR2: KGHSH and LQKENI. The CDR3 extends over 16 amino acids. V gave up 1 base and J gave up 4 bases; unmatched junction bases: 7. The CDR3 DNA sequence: TGTGCCAGCTCACCACACGGGGGACTAGTCCCAGATACGCAGTATTTT. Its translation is CASSPHGGLVPDTQYF.

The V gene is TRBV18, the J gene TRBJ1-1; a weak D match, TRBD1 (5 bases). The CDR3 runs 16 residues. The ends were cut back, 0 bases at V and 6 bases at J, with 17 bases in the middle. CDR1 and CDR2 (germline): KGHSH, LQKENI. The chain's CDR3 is CASSPPLAPQGSEAFF. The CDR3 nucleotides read TGTGCCAGCTCACCACCGTTGGCGCCCCAGGGCTCTGAAGCTTTCTTT.

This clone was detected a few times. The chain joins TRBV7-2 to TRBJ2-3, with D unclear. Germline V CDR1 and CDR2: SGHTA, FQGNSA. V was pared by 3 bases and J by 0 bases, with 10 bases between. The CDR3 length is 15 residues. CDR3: CASSLFLTSTDTQYF. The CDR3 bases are TGTGCCAGCAGCTTGTTCCTAACTAGCACAGATACGCAGTATTTT.

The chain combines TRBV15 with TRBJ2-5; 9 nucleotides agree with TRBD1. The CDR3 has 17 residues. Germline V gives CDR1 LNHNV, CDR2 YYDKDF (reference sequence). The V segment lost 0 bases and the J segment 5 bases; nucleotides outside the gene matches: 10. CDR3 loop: CATSREMAGTGLETQYF. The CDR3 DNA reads TGTGCCACCAGCAGAGAAATGGCGGGGACAGGGTTGGAGACCCAGTACTTC.

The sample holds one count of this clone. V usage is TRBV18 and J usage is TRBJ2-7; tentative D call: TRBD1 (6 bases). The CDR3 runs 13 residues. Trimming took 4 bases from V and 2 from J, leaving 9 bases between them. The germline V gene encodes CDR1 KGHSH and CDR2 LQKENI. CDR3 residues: CASSQQGTYEQYF. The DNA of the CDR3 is TGTGCCAGCTCACAACAGGGTACCTACGAGCAGTACTTC.

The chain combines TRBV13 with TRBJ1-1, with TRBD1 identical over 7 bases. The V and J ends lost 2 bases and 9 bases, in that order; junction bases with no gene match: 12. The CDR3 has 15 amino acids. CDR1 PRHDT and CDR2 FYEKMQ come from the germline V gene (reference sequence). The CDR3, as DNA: TGTGCCAGCAGCTTATGGTCGACAGGGTTGCGTCAAGCTTTCTTT. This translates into CASSLWSTGLRQAFF.

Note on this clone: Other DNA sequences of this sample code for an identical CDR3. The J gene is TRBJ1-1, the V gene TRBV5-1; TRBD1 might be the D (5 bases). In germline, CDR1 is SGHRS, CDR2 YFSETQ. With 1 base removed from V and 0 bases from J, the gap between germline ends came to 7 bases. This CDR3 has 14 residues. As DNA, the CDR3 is TGCGCCAGCAGCTTGACAGGACTGAACACTGAAGCTTTCTTT. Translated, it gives CASSLTGLNTEAFF.

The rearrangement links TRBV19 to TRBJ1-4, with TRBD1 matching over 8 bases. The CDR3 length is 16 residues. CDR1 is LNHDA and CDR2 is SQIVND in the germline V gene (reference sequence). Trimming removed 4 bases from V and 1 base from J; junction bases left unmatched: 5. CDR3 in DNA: TGTGCCAGTAGTACCGGACAGGGCGTAACTAATGAAAAACTGTTTTTT. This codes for CASSTGQGVTNEKLFF.

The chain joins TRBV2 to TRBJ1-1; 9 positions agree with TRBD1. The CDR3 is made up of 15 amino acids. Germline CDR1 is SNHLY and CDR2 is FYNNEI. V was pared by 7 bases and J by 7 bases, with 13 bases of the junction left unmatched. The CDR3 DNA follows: TGTGCCAGCAACGACCGGGACAGGGCGGGGGTTGAAGCTTTCTTT. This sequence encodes CASNDRDRAGVEAFF.

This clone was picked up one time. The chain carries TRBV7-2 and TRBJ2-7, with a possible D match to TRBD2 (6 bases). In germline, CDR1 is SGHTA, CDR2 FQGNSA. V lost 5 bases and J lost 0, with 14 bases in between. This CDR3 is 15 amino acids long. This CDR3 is CASSRVPGGSYEQYF. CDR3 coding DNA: TGTGCCAGCAGCCGCGTTCCCGGGGGCTCCTACGAGCAGTACTTC.

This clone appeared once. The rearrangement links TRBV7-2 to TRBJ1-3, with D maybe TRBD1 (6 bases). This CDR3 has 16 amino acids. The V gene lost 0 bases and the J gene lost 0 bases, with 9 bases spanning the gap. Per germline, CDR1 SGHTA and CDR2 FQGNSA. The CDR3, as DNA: TGTGCCAGCAGCTTAGCTGGGGGCAACTCTGGAAACACCATATATTTT. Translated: CASSLAGGNSGNTIYF.